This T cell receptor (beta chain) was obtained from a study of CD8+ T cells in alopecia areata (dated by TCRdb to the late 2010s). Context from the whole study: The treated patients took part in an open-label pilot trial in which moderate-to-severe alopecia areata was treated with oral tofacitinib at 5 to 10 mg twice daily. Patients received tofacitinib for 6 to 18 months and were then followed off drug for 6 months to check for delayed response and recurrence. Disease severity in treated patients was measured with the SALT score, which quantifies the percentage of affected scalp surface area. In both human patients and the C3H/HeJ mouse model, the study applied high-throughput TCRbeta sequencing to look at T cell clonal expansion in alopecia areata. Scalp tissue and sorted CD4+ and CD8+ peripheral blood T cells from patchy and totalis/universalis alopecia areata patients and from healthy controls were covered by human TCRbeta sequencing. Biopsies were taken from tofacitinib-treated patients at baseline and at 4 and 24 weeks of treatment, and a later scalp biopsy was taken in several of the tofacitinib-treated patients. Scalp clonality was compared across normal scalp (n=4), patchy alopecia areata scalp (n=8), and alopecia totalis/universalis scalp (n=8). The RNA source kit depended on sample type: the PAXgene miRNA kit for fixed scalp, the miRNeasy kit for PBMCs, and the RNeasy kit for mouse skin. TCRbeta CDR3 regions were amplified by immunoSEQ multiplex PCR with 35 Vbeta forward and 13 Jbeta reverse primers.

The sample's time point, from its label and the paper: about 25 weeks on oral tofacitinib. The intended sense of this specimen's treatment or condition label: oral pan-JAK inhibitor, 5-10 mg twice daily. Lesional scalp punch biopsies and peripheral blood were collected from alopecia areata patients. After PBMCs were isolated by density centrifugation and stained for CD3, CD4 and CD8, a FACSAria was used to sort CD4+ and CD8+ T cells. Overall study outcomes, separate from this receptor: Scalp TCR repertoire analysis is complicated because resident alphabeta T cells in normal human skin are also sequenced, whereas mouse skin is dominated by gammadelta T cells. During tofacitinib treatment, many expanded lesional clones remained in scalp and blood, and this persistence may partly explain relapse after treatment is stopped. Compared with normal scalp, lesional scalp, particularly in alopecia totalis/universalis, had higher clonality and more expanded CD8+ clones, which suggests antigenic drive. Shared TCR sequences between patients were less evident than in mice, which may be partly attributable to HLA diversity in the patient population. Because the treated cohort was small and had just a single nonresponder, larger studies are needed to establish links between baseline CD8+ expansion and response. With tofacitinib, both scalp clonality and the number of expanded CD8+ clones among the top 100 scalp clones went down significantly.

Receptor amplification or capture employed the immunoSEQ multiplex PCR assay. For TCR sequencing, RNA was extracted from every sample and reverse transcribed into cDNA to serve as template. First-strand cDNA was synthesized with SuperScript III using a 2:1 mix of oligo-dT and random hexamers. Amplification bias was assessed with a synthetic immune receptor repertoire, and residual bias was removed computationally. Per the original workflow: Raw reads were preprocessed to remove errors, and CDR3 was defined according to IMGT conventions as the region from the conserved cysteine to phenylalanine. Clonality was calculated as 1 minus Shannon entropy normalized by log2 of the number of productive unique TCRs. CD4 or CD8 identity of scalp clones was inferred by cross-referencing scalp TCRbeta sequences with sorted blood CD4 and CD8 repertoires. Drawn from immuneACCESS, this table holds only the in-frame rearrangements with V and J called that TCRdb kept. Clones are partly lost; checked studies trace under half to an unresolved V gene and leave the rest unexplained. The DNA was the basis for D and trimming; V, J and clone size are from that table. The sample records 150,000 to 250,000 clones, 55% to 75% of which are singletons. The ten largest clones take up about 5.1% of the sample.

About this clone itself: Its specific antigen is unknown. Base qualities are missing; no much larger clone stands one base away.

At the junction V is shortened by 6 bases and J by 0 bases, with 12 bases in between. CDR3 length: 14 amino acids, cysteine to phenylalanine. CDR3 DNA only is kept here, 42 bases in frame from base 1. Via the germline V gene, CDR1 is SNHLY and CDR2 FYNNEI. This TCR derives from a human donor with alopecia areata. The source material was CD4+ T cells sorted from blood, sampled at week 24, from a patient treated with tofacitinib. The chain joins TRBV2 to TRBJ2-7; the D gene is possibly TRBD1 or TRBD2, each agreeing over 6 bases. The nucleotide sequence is TGTGCCAGCAGCGGGGGCCCTAGCTCCTACGAGCAGTACTTC. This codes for CASSGGPSSYEQYF.